This T cell receptor beta chain came from a study of cytomegalovirus exposure and HLA in healthy donors. Study-level information: Around 77 million unique TCRs from HLA-typed donors made up an early data release.

PCR employed 60 Vbeta and 13 Jbeta primers. Generated by immunoSEQ multiplex PCR, the TCRdb table keeps only in-frame clones and is missing some. The data contain roughly 180,000 clones, about three quarters of them singletons. This clone was detected only a few times. CDR3 length: 15 amino acids. Germline values: CDR1 SGHRS, CDR2 YFSETQ. The trim removed 4 bases at V and 2 bases at J, leaving 6 bases unmatched. The chain uses TRBV5-1 and TRBJ2-7, with TRBD1 matching 10 bases. The source of this sequence is a man aged 50 to 60 in good health and CMV-seropositive. The specimen sequenced was PBMCs. The CDR3 sequence: CASSVAGTGAYEQYF. The DNA for the CDR3 is TGCGCCAGCAGCGTCGCCGGGACAGGGGCCTACGAGCAGTACTTC.